What follows is one T cell receptor (beta chain) and its context. The clone's antigen remains unknown. It has no much larger one-base neighbor in the sample; base qualities were not kept. This sample is part of a study of blood T cells in healthy people across ages (dated by TCRdb to the mid-2010s). Context from the whole study: In model experiments, template switching captured about one uniquely barcoded TCR beta cDNA molecule for every two T cells. To avoid experimental bias, donors of different ages were randomly spread across the sequencing lanes. To track age-related changes in TCR beta repertoire diversity, the study relied on deep sequencing normalized with unique cDNA molecular identifiers. Using the same blood draw, the study looked at two additional independent replicas of 1 million unique cDNA reads for two donors, one aged 18 to 30 and the other aged 80 or older. Four age groups were formed from the donors: young (average approximately 16 years), middle-aged (approximately 41), aged (roughly 56) and long-lived (about 80). General conclusions and limits of the study: Total diversity estimates from one million sequenced T cells were considered lower bounds and underestimates. Compared with the aged group, more naive CD4+ T cells, fewer expanded clones and increased TCR diversity were shown by the long-lived group, suggesting age selection. Donor CMV infection status was unknown, potentially confounding age-related changes in expanded clonotypes. Observed TCR beta diversity per million T cells fell roughly linearly with age, and a significant reduction was already apparent by age roughly 40. Bulk unsorted PBMC profiling prevented conclusive comparison of naive and antigen-experienced compartments. A strong correlation was found between observed TCR beta diversity and the percentage of naive T cells measured by flow cytometry.

The library was produced with 5' RACE. The sample was run on an Illumina HiSeq 2500. The second PCR ran for about 7 to 11 cycles and used a J-beta primer mix along with a sample-barcoded 5' primer. A unique molecular identifier was introduced onto each TCR beta cDNA molecule by a template-switch 5' adaptor carrying 12 random nucleotides. Each sample yielded at least 3 million CDR3-containing paired-end reads. First-strand cDNA was synthesized from all RNA with the Mint cDNA synthesis kit, primed by a TRBC-specific oligonucleotide. After uracil-DNA glycosylase treatment, a first 18-cycle PCR used universal primers M1SS and BC2_uni_R on all cDNA. Turning to the authors' computational methods: Each sample was normalized by randomly selecting 1 million high-quality reads, each carrying a distinct molecular identifier. Reads with shared molecular identifiers were discarded instead of being binned into consensus sequences. MiTCR, run with a Q25 quality threshold and the strictest error-elimination algorithm, handled CDR3 identification, clonotype clustering and error correction. A nonparametric unseen species model using Euler transformation provided a lower-bound estimate of total TCR beta diversity. The public reads were reanalyzed by TCRdb: fastp trimming at Q25, MiXCR alignment, in-frame beta chains only. Here each entry gathers all rows of one CDR3 protein and keeps the most common genes and DNA. V and J calls and clone size were set by TCRdb, not the authors. Across this sample there are under 800,000 distinct CDR3 sequences, with more than 20% seen only once. The top ten hold 3% to 4% of the sample.

CDR1 and CDR2 (LGHNA, YSLEER) derive from the germline V gene. The CDR3 has 16 amino acids, counting the end cysteine and phenylalanine. The entry retains the CDR3 DNA only, 48 bases that are in frame from base 1. V has 3 bases trimmed and J has 6 bases trimmed; junction bases matching no gene number 6. Donors were 40 or so systemically healthy Caucasian individuals from Russia aged roughly 6 to 90 years. Each donor gave 8 to 10 milliliters of peripheral blood, collected into EDTA-treated Vacutainer tubes. Ficoll-Paque density-gradient centrifugation was used to isolate PBMCs, with at least 7 million obtained per sample. Trizol reagent was used to extract total RNA from the PBMCs, yielding at least 5 micrograms per sample. The percentages of naive CD45RAhigh/CD27high T cells were determined by flow cytometry on a PBMC aliquot from every donor.

The specimen was blood. The sequence derives from a man between 65 and 85 years old in good health. The rearrangement combines TRBV4-3 with TRBJ2-3, and 13 junctional nucleotides match TRBD2. The DNA sequence reads TGCGCCAGCAGCCAGAGGGGACTAGCGGGAATCGATACGCAGTATTTT. It specifies CASSQRGLAGIDTQYF.